These 2 T cell receptor beta chains were all obtained from the same sample, sequenced in a study of T cells after yellow fever vaccination. Each CDR3 protein gets one entry after TCRdb re-called the 5' RACE reads with MiXCR. Of nearly 70,000 distinct CDR3 sequences listed, around 7% are singletons. Sequencing used CD8+ T cells sorted from PBMCs, obtained more than 40 days after the first yellow fever vaccination. All receptors come from a man between 18 and 29 years old who received the YFV17D yellow fever vaccine.

This clonotype was detected ten times or more. The chain carries TRBV24-1 and TRBJ2-1; D is unresolved. With 3 bases removed from V and 4 bases from J, the gap between germline ends came to 12 bases. The CDR3 has 15 amino acids. Germline-derived CDR1 and CDR2 are KGHDR and SFDVKD. The CDR3: CATSDRGRPYNEQFF. The CDR3 coding sequence is TGTGCCACCAGTGATCGCGGACGGCCGTACAATGAGCAGTTCTTC.

This clonotype has a count of ten or more. The chain is built from TRBV29-1 and TRBJ1-1, with unresolved D. Germline CDR1 and CDR2: SQVTM and ANQGSEA. This CDR3 contains 11 residues. V was clipped by 7 bases and J by 6 bases, with 12 bases between them. The CDR3 loop is CSAEEGAEAFF. As DNA, the CDR3 is TGCAGCGCCGAAGAGGGAGCTGAAGCTTTCTTT.